The clone carrying this T cell receptor beta chain has a count of ten or more. The antigen remains undetermined. The source of the sample is a study of T-cell reconstitution after alpha-beta-depleted transplantation in children. General study points: Surviving thymic progenitors and recipient T cells were the source of high TCRbeta diversity at day 60 in some patients. Reportedly, roughly two months post-transplant, alpha-beta T cells arose from several hundred expanded graft clones.

Unique molecular identifiers were used to barcode this TCRbeta library. From the PCR reads, TCRdb called clonotypes with MiXCR, one entry per CDR3 protein. Counted here are 200,000 to 300,000 distinct CDR3 sequences, roughly 24% occurring once; the ten biggest clones make up approximately 2.5%. There are 12 residues in the CDR3. The V end was cut by 5 bases, the J end by 3 bases, with 11 bases between. Germline CDR1 reads SQVTM; CDR2 reads ANQGSEA. This TCR came from a girl aged 2-15 years with Fanconi anemia, due to receive a stem cell transplant. V gene TRBV29-1 combines with J gene TRBJ2-7; tentatively, D is TRBD1 (6 bases). The sample in question was PBMCs, obtained before TCRalphabeta/CD19-depleted stem cell transplant. CDR3 protein: CSVQGPDYEQYF. CDR3 in DNA: TGCAGCGTTCAGGGGCCAGACTACGAGCAGTACTTC.